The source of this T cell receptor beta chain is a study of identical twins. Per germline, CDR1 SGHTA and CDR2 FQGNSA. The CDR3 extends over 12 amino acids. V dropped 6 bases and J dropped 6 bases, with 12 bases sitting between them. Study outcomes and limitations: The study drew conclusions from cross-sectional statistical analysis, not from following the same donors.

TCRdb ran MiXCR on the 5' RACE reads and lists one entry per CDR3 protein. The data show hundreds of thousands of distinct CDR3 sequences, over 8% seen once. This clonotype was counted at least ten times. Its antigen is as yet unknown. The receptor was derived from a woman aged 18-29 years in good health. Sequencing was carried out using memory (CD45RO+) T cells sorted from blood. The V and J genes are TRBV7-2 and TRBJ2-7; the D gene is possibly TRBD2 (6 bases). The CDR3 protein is CASRATSSEQYF. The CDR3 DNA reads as TGTGCCAGCAGGGCTACTAGCTCCGAGCAGTACTTC.